A single sample is the source of the 28 T cell receptor beta chains below, sequenced in a study of cytomegalovirus exposure and HLA in healthy donors. TCRdb's copy holds only in-frame clones and misses some; the assay was immunoSEQ multiplex PCR. The sample includes about 200,000 clones, around 87% seen only once; the top ten take 2% to 2.5%. The sequencing sample was made of PBMCs. These receptor sequences come from a woman aged 18-35 years in good health and CMV-seropositive.

This clone was seen more than once but under ten times. The chain combines TRBV4-1 with TRBJ1-5, with D perhaps matching TRBD1 (6 bases). Trimming stripped 5 bases from V and 4 bases from J, with 18 bases between. From germline, CDR1 is MGHRA and CDR2 YSYEKL. This CDR3 comprises 16 residues. Here the CDR3 reads CASSNHPQGPNQPQHF. The CDR3 DNA reads TGCGCCAGCAGCAATCACCCACAGGGACCGAATCAGCCCCAGCATTTT.

V is TRBV29-1 and J is TRBJ2-5, with TRBD2 identical over 13 bases. The CDR3 runs to 17 residues. The V segment lost 4 bases and the J segment 2 bases; nucleotides outside the gene matches: 10. From germline, CDR1 is SQVTM and CDR2 ANQGSEA. In nucleotides, the CDR3 is TGCAGCGTTGCAGGGATCGGGACTAGCGGGGATCAAGAGACCCAGTACTTC. Translated, it gives CSVAGIGTSGDQETQYF.

V and J are TRBV2 and TRBJ1-2; weak D call: TRBD1 (5 bases). The CDR3 totals 12 residues. Per germline, CDR1 SNHLY and CDR2 FYNNEI. V was clipped by 11 bases and J by 8 bases, with 18 bases between them. CDR3 region: CALNSGVKGYTF. CDR3 coding DNA: TGTGCCTTAAACTCGGGGGTAAAGGGCTACACCTTC. Looking up the rest from reference TRBV2 and TRBJ1-2 gives the full variable domain: EPEVTQTPSHQVTQMGQEVILRCVPISNHLYFYWYRQILGQKVEFLVSFYNNEISEKSEIFDDQFSVERPDGSNFTLKIRSTKLEDSAMYFCALNSGVKGYTFGSGTRLTVV.

The chain has TRBV9 and TRBJ1-2; 7 bases line up with TRBD1. Germline assignment: CDR1 SGDLS and CDR2 YYNGEE. The CDR3 loop spans 14 amino acids. V dropped 3 bases and J dropped 4; count of bases not matched to a gene: 6. CDR3 region: CASSGRGQPYGYTF. The CDR3 DNA reads TGTGCCAGCAGCGGGAGGGGACAGCCCTATGGCTACACCTTC.

V is TRBV18 and J is TRBJ2-1; 7 positions agree with TRBD2. The germline CDR1 and CDR2 sequences are KGHSH and LQKENI. CDR3 length: 15 residues. The ends lost 6 bases at V and 9 bases at J; junction bases unmatched: 14. This CDR3 is CASSSAGPPFIEQFF. The CDR3 DNA follows: TGTGCCAGCTCGTCAGCGGGGCCCCCTTTCATTGAGCAGTTCTTC.

This clone was seen a few times. The rearrangement uses TRBV7-9 and TRBJ1-5; 8 positions agree with TRBD1. This CDR3 is built from 15 residues. The J segment lost 5 bases and the V segment lost 5 bases, leaving 8 bases of the junction unmatched. CDR1 is SEHNR, CDR2 FQNEAQ, per germline (reference sequence). CDR3: CASSRGQGSHQPQHF. In DNA form, the CDR3 reads TGTGCCAGCAGCAGAGGACAGGGATCGCATCAGCCCCAGCATTTT.

V and J are TRBV5-4 and TRBJ1-4; 8 bases line up with TRBD1. The V segment lost 4 bases and the J segment 7 bases; nucleotides outside the gene matches: 6. The CDR3 loop spans 14 amino acids. CDR1 and CDR2 from the germline V gene are SGHNT and YYREEE (reference sequence). CDR3 sequence (DNA): TGTGCCAGCAGCCCCAGGGGGCGCGGTGAAAAACTGTTTTTT. Translation gives CASSPRGRGEKLFF.

This chain connects TRBV6-5 to TRBJ2-7; 11 nucleotides align to TRBD1. The length of the CDR3 is 15 residues. The junction had 9 bases not matched to a gene; V was cut back by 4 bases and J by 7 bases. Germline CDR1 and CDR2: MNHEY and SVGAGI. CDR3 nucleotide sequence: TGTGCCAGCAGTTTTTTGGACAGGGGGCTGGGTGAGCAGTACTTC. As protein: CASSFLDRGLGEQYF.

On this clone itself: Because it lacks the conserved phenylalanine or tryptophan at the end, this CDR3 is likely a read error. The DNA is omitted, as the CDR3 cannot be located on it reliably, and the CDR3 follows TCRdb's listing. The chain recombines TRBV4-1 with TRBJ2-3; no check of the table's D call, TRBD1, against the DNA was made. The germline CDR1 and CDR2 sequences are MGHRA and YSYEKL. The CDR3 contains 15 residues when both ends are counted. CDR3 residues: CASSHPGDRLPRLPV.

This chain connects TRBV7-9 to TRBJ1-3; TRBD1 is a possible D gene (5 bases). The V gene's germline CDR1 is SEHNR and CDR2 FQNEAQ (reference sequence). The CDR3 is made up of 16 amino acids. V gave up 3 bases and J gave up 2 bases, with 14 bases separating them. The chain's CDR3 is CASSLKGGAPGNTIYF. The CDR3 DNA reads TGTGCCAGCAGCTTGAAGGGAGGGGCACCTGGAAACACCATATATTTT.

The CDR3 protein is CASSQDNRGWEQYF. CDR3 in DNA: TGCGCCAGCAGCCAAGATAACAGGGGTTGGGAGCAGTACTTC. The V call is TRBV4-1, the J call TRBJ2-7, with TRBD1 identical over 7 bases. The CDR3 is 14 residues long. In germline, CDR1 is MGHRA, CDR2 YSYEKL. V dropped 0 bases and J dropped 7; count of bases not matched to a gene: 6.

The J gene is TRBJ2-1, the V gene TRBV27; 8 nucleotides line up with TRBD1. Germline loops: CDR1 MNHEY, CDR2 SMNVEV (reference sequence). The V segment lost 5 bases and the J segment 2 bases; nucleotides outside the gene matches: 2. The CDR3 is 14 residues long. The CDR3 loop is CASSLRGPYNEQFF. The CDR3 DNA reads TGTGCCAGCAGTCTCAGGGGGCCCTACAATGAGCAGTTCTTC.

The genes are TRBV7-2 and TRBJ2-7, with 7 bases that match TRBD2. This CDR3 is 15 amino acids long. The germline V gene has CDR1 SGHTA and CDR2 FQGNSA. Trimming took 2 bases from V and 3 from J; bases not matched to a gene: 7. CDR3 residues: CASSLSSGRYYEQYF. The CDR3 bases are TGTGCCAGCAGCTTATCGTCCGGGAGGTACTACGAGCAGTACTTC.

This clone was observed once. The V and J genes are TRBV5-1 and TRBJ1-1, with a possible D match to TRBD1 (6 bases). The CDR3 runs to 18 residues. Germline V lookup: CDR1 SGHRS, CDR2 YFSETQ. Trimming removed 4 bases at V and 1 base at J, with 23 bases between. The CDR3 reads CASSPQAGARFWNTEAFF. CDR3 sequence (DNA): TGCGCCAGCAGCCCCCAAGCAGGGGCTAGGTTTTGGAACACTGAAGCTTTCTTT.

J is TRBJ2-1 and V is TRBV19; a possible D gene is TRBD2 (6 bases). CDR3 size: 14 residues. Trimming shortened V by 5 bases and J by 6 bases, and 14 bases separated the two germline ends. Germline CDR1 is LNHDA and CDR2 is SQIVND (reference sequence). In DNA, the CDR3 is TGTGCCAGTAGTCGGGGACGGGGAGGCAATGAGCAGTTCTTC. Amino acid sequence: CASSRGRGGNEQFF. Full variable domain (rest looked up from reference TRBV19 and TRBJ2-1): DGGITQSPKYLFRKEGQNVTLSCEQNLNHDAMYWYRQDPGQGLRLIYYSQIVNDFQKGDIAEGYSVSREKKESFPLTVTSAQKNPTAFYLCASSRGRGGNEQFFGPGTRLTVL.

The J gene is TRBJ1-2, the V gene TRBV27, with D uncertain. Trimming removed 3 bases at V and 5 bases at J, with 10 bases between. Germline V CDR1 and CDR2: MNHEY, SMNVEV (reference sequence). The CDR3 contains 13 residues. DNA for the CDR3: TGTGCCAGCAGTTTTGCCCAGGATTATGGCTACACCTTC. Its protein is CASSFAQDYGYTF.

The V call is TRBV7-6, the J call TRBJ2-1; the match to TRBD2 covers 14 bases. Germline V lookup: CDR1 SGHVS, CDR2 FNYEAQ. The trim removed 6 bases at V and 0 bases at J, leaving 13 bases unmatched. The CDR3 is 20 residues long. This CDR3 reads CASSHPRGLAGVSSYNEQFF. The CDR3 DNA sequence: TGTGCCAGCAGTCACCCCCGGGGACTAGCGGGAGTAAGCTCCTACAATGAGCAGTTCTTC.

This clone was seen a handful of times. The chain combines TRBV11-2 with TRBJ1-3; no reliable D call. The germline gives CDR1 SGHAT, CDR2 FQNNGV. CDR3 length: 11 residues. V was cut by 8 bases and J by 8 bases, with 10 bases left in between. The CDR3 DNA reads as TGTGCCAGCTCTAGTCTAGACACCATATATTTT. It yields the protein CASSSLDTIYF. The variable domain in full, with the rest retrieved from reference TRBV11-2 and TRBJ1-3, is EAGVAQSPRYKIIEKRQSVAFWCNPISGHATLYWYQQILGQGPKLLIQFQNNGVVDDSQLPKDRFSAERLKGVDSTLKIQPAKLEDSAVYLCASSSLDTIYFGEGSWLTVV.

The DNA of the CDR3 is TGCGCCAGCCCAGGAGGGCGGGAGGGTCCCACAGATACGCAGTATTTT. Its protein product is CASPGGREGPTDTQYF. The gene calls are TRBV5-1 and TRBJ2-3; 9 nucleotides agree with TRBD2. In germline, CDR1 is SGHRS, CDR2 YFSETQ. Losses at the gene ends were 7 bases for V and 2 bases for J; bases not matched to a gene: 11. CDR3 length: 16 amino acids. Full variable domain (remainder filled in from reference TRBV5-1 and TRBJ2-3): KAGVTQTPRYLIKTRGQQVTLSCSPISGHRSVSWYQQTPGQGLQFLFEYFSETQRNKGNFPGRFSGRQFSNSRSEMNVSTLELGDSALYLCASPGGREGPTDTQYFGPGTRLTVL.

The chain carries TRBV27 and TRBJ2-7; D possibly corresponds to TRBD2 (6 bases). V lost 6 bases and J 2 bases, leaving 17 bases between the germline ends. CDR3 length: 15 amino acids. Germline CDR1 reads MNHEY; CDR2 reads SMNVEV (reference sequence). CDR3 protein: CASRPRLGAAYEQYF. The CDR3 DNA reads as TGTGCCAGCAGGCCACGACTAGGAGCCGCCTACGAGCAGTACTTC.

The chain carries TRBV5-1 and TRBJ2-7; D call uncertain. The germline V gene encodes CDR1 SGHRS and CDR2 YFSETQ. V lost 4 bases to trimming and J lost 0 bases, with 14 bases between them. CDR3 length: 15 residues. The CDR3 nucleotides are TGCGCCAGCAGCCTTGTCGGTGGTTCCTCCTACGAGCAGTACTTC. Translating gives CASSLVGGSSYEQYF.

This chain uses TRBV28 with TRBJ2-7; weak D call: TRBD2 (6 bases). Germline V CDR1 and CDR2: MDHEN, SYDVKM. V was cut by 7 bases and J by 0 bases, with 10 bases left in between. The CDR3 is made up of 13 amino acids. The CDR3 DNA reads as TGTGCCAGCAAACGGACTAACTCCTACGAGCAGTACTTC. It translates to CASKRTNSYEQYF.

A single count supports this clone. The gene calls are TRBV4-1 and TRBJ2-3, with D possibly matching TRBD2 (6 bases). The CDR3 has 14 amino acids. Looked up from germline, CDR1 is MGHRA and CDR2 is YSYEKL. Between the trimmed V and J ends, which lost 8 bases and 6 bases, there was a span of 18 bases. The CDR3 DNA reads as TGCGCCAGCGGCAAGGGACTGGGGATCGATACGCAGTATTTT. It translates to CASGKGLGIDTQYF.

This sequence joins TRBV7-6 and TRBJ1-1, with D perhaps TRBD1 (5 bases). Trimming left V 5 bases short and J 10 bases short, with 14 bases between. Germline V CDR1 and CDR2: SGHVS, FNYEAQ. This CDR3 contains 12 residues. The CDR3: CASSPGGGRAFF. The CDR3 bases are TGTGCCAGCAGCCCTGGGGGGGGAAGAGCTTTCTTT.

The chain is built from TRBV6-1 and TRBJ2-7, with D perhaps matching TRBD1 (6 bases). V shed 3 bases and J shed 5 bases, with 17 bases lying between them. This CDR3 spans 15 amino acids. In germline, CDR1 is MNHNS, CDR2 SASEGT. Here the CDR3 DNA reads TGTGCCAGCAGTGACCCGCAGGGGTTGGTACACGAGCAGTACTTC. This codes for CASSDPQGLVHEQYF.

This clone was seen a handful of times. CDR3 in DNA: TGTGCCACCCGTAGCGGGGGTAGCGGGAGTTACGAGCAGTACTTC. Amino acid sequence: CATRSGGSGSYEQYF. V gene TRBV15 combines with J gene TRBJ2-7, with 9 positions matching TRBD2. Germline CDR1 LNHNV, CDR2 YYDKDF (reference sequence). Trimming at V came to 8 bases and at J to 4 bases, leaving 12 bases not matched to a gene. The CDR3 length is 15 residues. Complete variable domain (other parts from reference TRBV15 and TRBJ2-7): DAMVIQNPRYQVTQFGKPVTLSCSQTLNHNVMYWYQQKSSQAPKLLFHYYDKDFNNEADTPDNFQSRRPNTSFCFLDIRSPGLGDTAMYLCATRSGGSGSYEQYFGPGTRLTVT.

The V gene is TRBV5-6, the J gene TRBJ2-1; 13 nucleotides line up with TRBD2. V gave up 3 bases and J gave up 9 bases; unmatched junction bases: 6. From germline, CDR1 is SGHDT and CDR2 YYEEEE. This CDR3 has 15 residues. CDR3: CASSYGLAGVREQFF. CDR3 DNA: TGTGCCAGCAGCTACGGACTAGCGGGAGTGCGTGAGCAGTTCTTC.

J is TRBJ1-5 and V is TRBV15, with 9 bases fitting TRBD1. The germline V gene encodes CDR1 LNHNV and CDR2 YYDKDF (reference sequence). CDR3 length: 15 residues. Trimming cost V 4 bases and J 6 bases; bases outside gene matches: 7. CDR3 loop: CATSKIQGAGQPQHF. The CDR3 bases are TGTGCCACCAGCAAAATACAGGGGGCGGGTCAGCCCCAGCATTTT. Supplemented by reference TRBV15 and TRBJ1-5, the full variable domain reads DAMVIQNPRYQVTQFGKPVTLSCSQTLNHNVMYWYQQKSSQAPKLLFHYYDKDFNNEADTPDNFQSRRPNTSFCFLDIRSPGLGDTAMYLCATSKIQGAGQPQHFGDGTRLSIL.